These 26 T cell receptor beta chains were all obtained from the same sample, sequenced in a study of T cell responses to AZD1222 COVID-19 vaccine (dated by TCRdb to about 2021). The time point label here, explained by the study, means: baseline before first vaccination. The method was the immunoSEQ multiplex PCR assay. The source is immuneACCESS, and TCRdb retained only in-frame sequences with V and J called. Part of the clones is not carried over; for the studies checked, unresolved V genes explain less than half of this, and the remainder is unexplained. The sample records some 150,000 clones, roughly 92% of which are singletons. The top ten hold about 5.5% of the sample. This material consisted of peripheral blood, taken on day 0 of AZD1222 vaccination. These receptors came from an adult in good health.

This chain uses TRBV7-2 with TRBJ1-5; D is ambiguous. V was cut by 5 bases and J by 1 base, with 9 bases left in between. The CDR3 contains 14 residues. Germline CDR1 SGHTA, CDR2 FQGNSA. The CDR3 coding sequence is TGTGCCAGCAGCCCGACGGCGAGCAATCAGCCCCAGCATTTT. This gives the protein CASSPTASNQPQHF.

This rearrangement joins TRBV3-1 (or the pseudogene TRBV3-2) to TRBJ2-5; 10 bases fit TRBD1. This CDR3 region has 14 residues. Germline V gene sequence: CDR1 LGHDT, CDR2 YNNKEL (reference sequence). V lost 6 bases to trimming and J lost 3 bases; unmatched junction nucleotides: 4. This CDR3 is CASRDRGSEETQYF. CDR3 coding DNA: TGTGCCAGCAGGGACAGGGGGTCCGAAGAGACCCAGTACTTC.

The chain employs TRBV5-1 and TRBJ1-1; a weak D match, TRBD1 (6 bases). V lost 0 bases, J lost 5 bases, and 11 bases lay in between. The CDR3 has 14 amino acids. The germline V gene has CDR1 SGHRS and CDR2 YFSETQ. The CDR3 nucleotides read TGCGCCAGCAGCTTGGTTGCAGGGGATACTGAAGCTTTCTTT. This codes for CASSLVAGDTEAFF.

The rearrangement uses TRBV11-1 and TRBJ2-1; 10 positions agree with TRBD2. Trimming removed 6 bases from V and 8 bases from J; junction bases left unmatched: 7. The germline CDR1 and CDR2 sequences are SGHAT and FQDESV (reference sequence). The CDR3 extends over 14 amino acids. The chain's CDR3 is CASRSLAGADEQFF. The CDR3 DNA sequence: TGTGCCAGCAGAAGTCTAGCGGGAGCTGATGAGCAGTTCTTC.

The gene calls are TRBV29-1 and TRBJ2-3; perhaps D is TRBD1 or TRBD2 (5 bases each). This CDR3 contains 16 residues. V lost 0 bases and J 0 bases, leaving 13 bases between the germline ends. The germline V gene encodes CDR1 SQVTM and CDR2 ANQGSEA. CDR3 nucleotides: TGCAGCGTTGAAGATTTAGTTGAGGGGAGCACAGATACGCAGTATTTT. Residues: CSVEDLVEGSTDTQYF.

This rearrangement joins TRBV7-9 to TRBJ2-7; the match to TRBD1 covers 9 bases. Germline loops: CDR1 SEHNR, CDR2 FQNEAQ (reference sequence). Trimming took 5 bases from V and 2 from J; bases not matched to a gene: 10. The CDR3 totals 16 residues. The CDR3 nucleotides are TGTGCCAGCAGCGCCCCCTTGACAGGGGGGACCTACGAGCAGTACTTC. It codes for CASSAPLTGGTYEQYF.

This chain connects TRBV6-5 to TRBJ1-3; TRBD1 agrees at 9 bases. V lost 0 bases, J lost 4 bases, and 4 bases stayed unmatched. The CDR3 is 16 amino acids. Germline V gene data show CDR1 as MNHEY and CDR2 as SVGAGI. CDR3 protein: CASSYSGTGSGNTIYF. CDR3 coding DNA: TGTGCCAGCAGTTACTCGGGGACAGGGTCAGGAAACACCATATATTTT.

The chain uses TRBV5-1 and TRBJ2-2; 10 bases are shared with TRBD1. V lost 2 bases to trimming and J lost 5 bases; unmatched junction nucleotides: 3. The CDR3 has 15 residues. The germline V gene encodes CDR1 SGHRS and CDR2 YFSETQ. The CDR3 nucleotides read TGCGCCAGCAGCTTCGGACAGGGGGGTACCGGGGAGCTGTTTTTT. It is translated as CASSFGQGGTGELFF.

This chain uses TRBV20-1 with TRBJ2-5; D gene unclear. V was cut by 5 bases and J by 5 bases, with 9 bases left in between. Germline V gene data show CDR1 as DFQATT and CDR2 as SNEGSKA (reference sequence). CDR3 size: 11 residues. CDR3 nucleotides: TGCAGTGCTTCATATCCGGAGACCCAGTACTTC. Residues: CSASYPETQYF.

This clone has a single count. The chain's CDR3 is CASRSTGQPNYGYTF. DNA of the CDR3: TGTGCCAGCAGATCGACCGGACAGCCCAACTATGGCTACACCTTC. The chain combines TRBV27 with TRBJ1-2; possibly TRBD1 for D (6 bases). This CDR3 spans 15 amino acids. Per the germline V gene, CDR1 is MNHEY and CDR2 is SMNVEV (reference sequence). V was trimmed by 6 bases and J by 2 bases, leaving 16 bases between them.

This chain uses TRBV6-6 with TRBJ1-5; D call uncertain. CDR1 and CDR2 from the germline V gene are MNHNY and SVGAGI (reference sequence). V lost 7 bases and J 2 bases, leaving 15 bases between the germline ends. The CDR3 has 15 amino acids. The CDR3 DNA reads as TGTGCCAGCACCGTTACAATCCAGGGCAATCAGCCCCAGCATTTT. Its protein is CASTVTIQGNQPQHF.

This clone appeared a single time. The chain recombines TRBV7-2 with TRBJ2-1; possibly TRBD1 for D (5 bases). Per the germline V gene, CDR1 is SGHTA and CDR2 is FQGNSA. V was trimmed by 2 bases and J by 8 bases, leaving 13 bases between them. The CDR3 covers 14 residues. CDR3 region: CASSLLGVVDEQFF. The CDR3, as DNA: TGTGCCAGCAGCTTACTAGGGGTGGTGGATGAGCAGTTCTTC.

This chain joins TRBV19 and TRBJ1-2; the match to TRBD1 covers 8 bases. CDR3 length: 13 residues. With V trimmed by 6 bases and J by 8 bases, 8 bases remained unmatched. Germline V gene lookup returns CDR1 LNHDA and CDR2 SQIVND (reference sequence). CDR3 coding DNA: TGTGCCAGTAGGAGGACAGGGTACGAAGGCTACACCTTC. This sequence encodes CASRRTGYEGYTF.

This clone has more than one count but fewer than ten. CDR3 sequence reads: CASSIYFRDTGELFF. The CDR3 DNA follows: TGTGCCAGTAGTATTTATTTTAGAGACACCGGGGAGCTGTTTTTT. The rearrangement uses TRBV19 and TRBJ2-2; no firm D call. Germline CDR1 LNHDA, CDR2 SQIVND (reference sequence). V lost 3 bases and J 3 bases, leaving 11 bases between the germline ends. The CDR3 is 15 residues long.

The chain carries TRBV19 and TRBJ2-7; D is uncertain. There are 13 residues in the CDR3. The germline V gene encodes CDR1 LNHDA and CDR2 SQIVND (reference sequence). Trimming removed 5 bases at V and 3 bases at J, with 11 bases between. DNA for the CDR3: TGTGCCAGTAGTCCAGGTCTCATCTACGAGCAGTACTTC. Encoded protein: CASSPGLIYEQYF.

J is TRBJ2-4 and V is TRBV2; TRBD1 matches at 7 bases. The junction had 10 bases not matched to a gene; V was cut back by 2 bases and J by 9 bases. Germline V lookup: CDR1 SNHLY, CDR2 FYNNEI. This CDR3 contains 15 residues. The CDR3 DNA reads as TGTGCCAGCAGTGAAAAGGGACAGCCTCAGAGCATTCAGTACTTC. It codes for CASSEKGQPQSIQYF.

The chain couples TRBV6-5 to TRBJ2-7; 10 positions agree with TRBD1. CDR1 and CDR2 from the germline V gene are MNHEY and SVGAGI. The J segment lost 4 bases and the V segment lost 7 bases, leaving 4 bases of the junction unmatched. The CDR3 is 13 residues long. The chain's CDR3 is CASTPGQGYEQYF. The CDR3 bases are TGTGCCAGCACACCGGGACAGGGGTACGAGCAGTACTTC.

CDR3 region: CASSLGQPREKLFF. CDR3 in DNA: TGTGCCAGCAGCTTAGGGCAGCCAAGAGAAAAACTGTTTTTT. The chain employs TRBV7-9 and TRBJ1-4; D is undetermined. V was cut by 1 base and J by 8 bases, with 11 bases left in between. The CDR3 is 14 residues long. Germline CDR1 reads SEHNR; CDR2 reads FQNEAQ (reference sequence).

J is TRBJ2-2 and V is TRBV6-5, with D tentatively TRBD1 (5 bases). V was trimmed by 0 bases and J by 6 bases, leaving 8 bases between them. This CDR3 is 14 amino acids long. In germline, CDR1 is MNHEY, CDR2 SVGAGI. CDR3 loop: CASSYSVGAGELFF. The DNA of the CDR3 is TGTGCCAGCAGTTACTCAGTAGGGGCCGGGGAGCTGTTTTTT.

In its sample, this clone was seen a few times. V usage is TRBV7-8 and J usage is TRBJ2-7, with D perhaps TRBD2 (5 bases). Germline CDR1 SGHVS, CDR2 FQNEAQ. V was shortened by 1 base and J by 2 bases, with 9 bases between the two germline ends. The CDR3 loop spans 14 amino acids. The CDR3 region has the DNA TGTGCCAGCAGCTTAGACGGACTTACCTACGAGCAGTACTTC. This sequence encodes CASSLDGLTYEQYF.

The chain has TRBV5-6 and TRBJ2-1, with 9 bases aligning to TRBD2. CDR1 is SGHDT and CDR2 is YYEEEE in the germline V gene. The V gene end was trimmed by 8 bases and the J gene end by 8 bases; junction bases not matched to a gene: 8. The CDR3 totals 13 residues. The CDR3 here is CASGLAGRYEQFF. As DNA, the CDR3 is TGTGCCAGTGGTCTAGCGGGAAGGTATGAGCAGTTCTTC.

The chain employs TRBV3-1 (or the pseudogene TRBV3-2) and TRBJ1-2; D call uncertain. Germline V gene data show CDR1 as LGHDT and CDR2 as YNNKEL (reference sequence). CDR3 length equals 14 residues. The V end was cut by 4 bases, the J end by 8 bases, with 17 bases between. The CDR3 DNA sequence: TGTGCCAGCAGCCTCCGCGGGAAGGAGGTGGGCTACACCTTC. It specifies CASSLRGKEVGYTF.

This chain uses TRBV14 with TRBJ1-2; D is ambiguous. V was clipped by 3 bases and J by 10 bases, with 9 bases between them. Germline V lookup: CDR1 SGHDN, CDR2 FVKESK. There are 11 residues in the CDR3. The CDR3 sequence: CASSQWSYYTF. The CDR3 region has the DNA TGTGCCAGCAGCCAGTGGAGCTACTACACCTTC.

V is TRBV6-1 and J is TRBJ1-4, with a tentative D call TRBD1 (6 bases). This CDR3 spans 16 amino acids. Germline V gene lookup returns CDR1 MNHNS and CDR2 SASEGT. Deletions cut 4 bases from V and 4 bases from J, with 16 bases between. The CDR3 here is CASSGPTGMINEKLFF. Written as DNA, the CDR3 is TGTGCCAGCAGTGGGCCCACAGGGATGATTAATGAAAAACTGTTTTTT.

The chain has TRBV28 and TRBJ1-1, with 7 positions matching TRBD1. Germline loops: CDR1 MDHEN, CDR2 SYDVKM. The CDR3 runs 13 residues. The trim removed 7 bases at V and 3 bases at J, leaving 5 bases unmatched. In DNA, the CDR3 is TGTGCCAGCATAAGGGGGCGCGACACTGAAGCTTTCTTT. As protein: CASIRGRDTEAFF.

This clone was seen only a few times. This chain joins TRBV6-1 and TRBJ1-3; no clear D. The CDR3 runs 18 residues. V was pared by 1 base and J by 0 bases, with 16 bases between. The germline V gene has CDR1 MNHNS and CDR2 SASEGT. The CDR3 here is CASSEVFSAFSSGNTIYF. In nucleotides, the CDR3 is TGTGCCAGCAGTGAAGTGTTTTCGGCCTTCAGCTCTGGAAACACCATATATTTT.